Each of the 30 T cell receptor beta chains below was sequenced from the same sample in a study of T cells in Graves' hyperthyroidism and ophthalmopathy. RNA transcripts gave rise to amplified TCR beta CDR3 regions. The TCR CDR3 first-round RT-PCR relied on the HTBI primer set. From the multiplex PCR reads, TCRdb called clonotypes with MiXCR, one entry per CDR3 protein. Of 330,000 or so distinct CDR3 sequences listed, 15% to 20% were seen once; the top ten hold around 16%. The sequenced material came from blood. These receptors all come from a woman aged 40 to 50 with Graves' ophthalmopathy.

This clonotype was picked up many times. This chain joins TRBV6-5 and TRBJ1-6; D uncertain. CDR3 length: 16 amino acids. Trimming shortened V by 2 bases and J by 0 bases, and 8 bases separated the two germline ends. The germline gives CDR1 MNHEY, CDR2 SVGAGI. CDR3 sequence: CASSYAGSSYNSPLHF. DNA for the CDR3: TGTGCCAGCAGTTACGCGGGGAGCTCCTATAATTCACCCCTCCACTTT.

The genes are TRBV20-1 and TRBJ1-3; TRBD1 agrees at 8 bases. Losses at the gene ends were 0 bases for V and 4 bases for J; bases not matched to a gene: 8. The germline CDR1 and CDR2 sequences are DFQATT and SNEGSKA (reference sequence). This CDR3 region has 16 residues. The CDR3 sequence: CSARDRGRGLGNTIYF. In nucleotides, the CDR3 is TGCAGTGCTAGAGATCGGGGCAGGGGGCTAGGAAACACCATATATTTT.

This clonotype was observed a few times. Given a much more abundant clone one base away, this may be a read error. The rearrangement uses TRBV30 and TRBJ1-2; TRBD1 matches 8 bases. J lost 6 bases, V lost 3 bases, and 6 bases had no gene match. The CDR3 extends over 13 amino acids. Germline values: CDR1 GTSNPN, CDR2 SVGIG (reference sequence). This CDR3 is CAWRPDRGHGYTF. The CDR3 DNA reads TGTGCCTGGAGACCTGACAGGGGCCATGGCTACACCTTC.

V gene TRBV10-3 combines with J gene TRBJ2-7; tentatively, D is TRBD2 (5 bases). Germline CDR1 reads ENHRY; CDR2 reads SYGVKD. The CDR3 runs to 16 residues. Trimming removed 10 bases from V and 0 bases from J, with 22 bases in between. The CDR3 loop is CATDDYPSSGSYEQYF. In DNA form, the CDR3 reads TGTGCCACCGACGACTATCCATCCAGTGGCTCCTACGAGCAGTACTTC.

This clonotype was counted ten times or more. The chain carries TRBV28 and TRBJ2-7; 7 bases fit TRBD2. J lost 5 bases, V lost 2 bases, and 6 bases had no gene match. Germline-derived CDR1 and CDR2 are MDHEN and SYDVKM. The CDR3 totals 14 residues. The CDR3 here is CASSLSLGGNEQYF. CDR3 bases: TGTGCCAGCAGTTTAAGTTTGGGAGGGAACGAGCAGTACTTC.

This clonotype has just one count. The chain employs TRBV6-1 and TRBJ1-1, with TRBD1 identical over 8 bases. In germline, CDR1 is MNHNS, CDR2 SASEGT. This CDR3 is built from 15 residues. V shed 4 bases, J shed 6 bases, and the junction held 10 bases outside the gene matches. The CDR3 sequence: CASSVEAGGISEAFF. CDR3 DNA sequence: TGTGCCAGCAGTGTAGAGGCAGGGGGCATCTCTGAAGCTTTCTTT.

The V and J genes are TRBV27 and TRBJ2-5, with 14 bases that match TRBD2. In germline, CDR1 is MNHEY, CDR2 SMNVEV (reference sequence). The trim removed 6 bases at V and 5 bases at J, leaving 11 bases unmatched. The CDR3 has 17 residues. This CDR3 is CASSRRLAGGPRETQYF. The DNA for the CDR3 is TGTGCCAGCAGCCGCCGACTAGCGGGAGGGCCGAGGGAGACCCAGTACTTC.

This clonotype was observed many times. The CDR3 sequence is CASSVPGDLGHQPQHF. The CDR3 bases are TGTGCCAGCAGTGTGCCCGGGGACCTCGGGCATCAGCCCCAGCATTTT. The gene calls are TRBV28 and TRBJ1-5; possibly TRBD1 for D (5 bases). There are 16 residues in the CDR3. Looked up from germline, CDR1 is MDHEN and CDR2 is SYDVKM. V lost 5 bases and J lost 5, with 19 bases in between.

This clonotype occurred many times. V and J are TRBV6-1 and TRBJ1-3; the D gene is possibly TRBD1 (5 bases). Trimming pared 8 bases from V and 8 bases from J, leaving 16 bases between. Germline values: CDR1 MNHNS, CDR2 SASEGT. The CDR3 has 13 residues. The chain's CDR3 is CASGDLRGDTIYF. DNA of the CDR3: TGTGCCAGCGGAGACCTTCGGGGCGACACCATATATTTT.

This clonotype came up many times. The chain uses TRBV28 and TRBJ2-7, with D possibly TRBD1 on 6 matching bases. The CDR3 extends over 11 amino acids. Germline CDR1 reads MDHEN; CDR2 reads SYDVKM. V dropped 11 bases and J dropped 3 bases, with 11 bases sitting between them. The CDR3 bases are TGTGCCGTCACAGGGTACTACGAGCAGTACTTC. Its protein is CAVTGYYEQYF.

The rearrangement joins TRBV28 to TRBJ1-5; D gene ambiguous. This CDR3 is 15 amino acids long. The germline CDR1 and CDR2 sequences are MDHEN and SYDVKM. Deletions cut 3 bases from V and 0 bases from J, with 9 bases between. The CDR3 sequence is CASSLSSDSNQPQHF. Here the CDR3 DNA reads TGTGCCAGCAGTTTGAGTTCCGATAGCAATCAGCCCCAGCATTTT.

This clonotype was picked up many times. The V gene is TRBV27, the J gene TRBJ2-7, with D possibly matching TRBD2 (6 bases). Per the germline V gene, CDR1 is MNHEY and CDR2 is SMNVEV (reference sequence). This CDR3 region has 14 residues. The germline V and J ends were trimmed by 7 bases and 1 base, with 14 bases remaining between them. CDR3 sequence reads: CASKRASDSYEQYF. The CDR3, as DNA: TGTGCCAGCAAAAGGGCTAGCGATTCCTACGAGCAGTACTTC.

This chain joins TRBV2 and TRBJ2-4; D unclear. The germline V gene encodes CDR1 SNHLY and CDR2 FYNNEI. The V gene lost 2 bases and the J gene lost 12 bases, with 11 bases spanning the gap. The CDR3 is made up of 12 amino acids. The CDR3 DNA sequence: TGTGCCAGCAGTGAAACTATGTCCGCTCAGTACTTC. This codes for CASSETMSAQYF.

This clonotype appeared once. The rearrangement links TRBV3-1 to TRBJ2-7; D gene ambiguous. Germline V gene data show CDR1 as LGHDT and CDR2 as YNNKEL (reference sequence). This CDR3 spans 13 amino acids. V gave up 2 bases and J gave up 2 bases, with 7 bases separating them. CDR3 in amino acids: CASSQSQTYEQYF. The CDR3 nucleotides read TGTGCCAGCAGCCAAAGTCAAACCTACGAGCAGTACTTC.

This clonotype showed up many times. This sequence joins TRBV20-1 and TRBJ1-2; the D gene is possibly TRBD1 (5 bases). Deletions cut 4 bases from V and 7 bases from J, with 19 bases between. The CDR3 has 14 residues. Germline V CDR1 and CDR2: DFQATT, SNEGSKA (reference sequence). The CDR3 DNA is TGCAGTGCTACTCGGGAGGGGCAGGTTTCTGGCTACACCTTC. It yields the protein CSATREGQVSGYTF.

This chain links TRBV11-1 with TRBJ2-7; D gene uncertain. From germline, CDR1 is SGHAT and CDR2 FQDESV (reference sequence). The ends were cut back, 3 bases at V and 1 base at J, with 13 bases in the middle. The length of the CDR3 is 15 residues. CDR3 sequence: CASSLGFGTSYEQYF. CDR3 DNA: TGTGCCAGCAGCTTGGGTTTTGGCACATCCTACGAGCAGTACTTC.

This clonotype was seen ten or more times. Possible read error: a much larger clone is one base away. This sequence joins TRBV12-3 or TRBV12-4 and TRBJ1-5; D gene unclear. This CDR3 spans 13 amino acids. V dropped 6 bases and J dropped 1 base, with 7 bases sitting between them. The CDR3 DNA is TGTGCCAGCAGCCACCGGAGCAATCAGCCCCAGCATTTT. Protein: CASSHRSNQPQHF.

The CDR3 nucleotides are TGCAGTGCTAGTTCTCTAGCGGGAGAGACCCAGTACTTC. This codes for CSASSLAGETQYF. The rearrangement joins TRBV20-1 to TRBJ2-5; 8 nucleotides align to TRBD2. This CDR3 has 13 amino acids. Germline CDR1 is DFQATT and CDR2 is SNEGSKA (reference sequence). Trimming took 3 bases from V and 4 from J; bases not matched to a gene: 4.

The chain uses TRBV12-3 or TRBV12-4 and TRBJ1-2, with D maybe TRBD1 (6 bases). The CDR3 has 13 residues. V was trimmed by 9 bases and J by 4 bases, leaving 15 bases between them. CDR3 sequence reads: CASQFGRGYGYTF. The CDR3 coding sequence is TGTGCCAGTCAGTTCGGCAGGGGCTATGGCTACACCTTC.

The table lists this clonotype with a few counts. This chain uses TRBV12-3 or TRBV12-4 with TRBJ2-5, with TRBD1 matching 9 bases. The V and J ends lost 8 bases and 5 bases, in that order; junction bases with no gene match: 6. The CDR3 has 13 amino acids. CDR3 residues: CASGDRAMETQYF. Written as DNA, the CDR3 is TGTGCCAGCGGGGACAGGGCGATGGAGACCCAGTACTTC.

This clonotype was seen repeatedly, ten times or more. The rearrangement links TRBV5-1 to TRBJ1-1, with D unclear. V was cut by 0 bases and J by 6 bases, with 18 bases left in between. Germline V CDR1 and CDR2: SGHRS, YFSETQ. CDR3 length equals 16 residues. The CDR3 DNA reads TGCGCCAGCAGCTTGGCCAGGACGGCAGGCCCTCCTGAAGCTTTCTTT. Translation: CASSLARTAGPPEAFF.

The sample holds many counts of this clonotype. The chain links TRBV6-1 to TRBJ1-5, with TRBD1 as a possible D gene (6 bases). Looked up from germline, CDR1 is MNHNS and CDR2 is SASEGT. V was pared by 3 bases and J by 7 bases, with 13 bases between. The CDR3 is 14 amino acids. DNA of the CDR3: TGTGCCAGCAGTGATTGGGGGGCGCGGCAGCCCCAGCATTTT. As protein: CASSDWGARQPQHF.

Ten or more counts support this clonotype. The rearrangement uses TRBV9 and TRBJ2-6; weak D call: TRBD1 (6 bases). The CDR3 covers 15 residues. CDR1 SGDLS and CDR2 YYNGEE come from the germline V gene. V was shortened by 3 bases and J by 1 base, with 8 bases between the two germline ends. The CDR3 region has the DNA TGTGCCAGCAGCGACCAGGGGTCTGGGGCCAACGTCCTGACTTTC. Translation: CASSDQGSGANVLTF.

V usage is TRBV6-1 and J usage is TRBJ1-1; a possible D gene is TRBD1 (5 bases). This CDR3 has 14 amino acids. The V gene lost 2 bases and the J gene lost 6 bases, with 13 bases spanning the gap. Germline CDR1 is MNHNS and CDR2 is SASEGT. The CDR3 bases are TGTGCCAGCAGTGAAAGGAGGGGAAGCGCTGAAGCTTTCTTT. It translates to CASSERRGSAEAFF.

This clonotype appeared many times. The gene calls are TRBV6-4 and TRBJ2-6; D is undetermined. Trimming took off 0 bases at V and 0 bases at J, with 15 bases between the two ends. The CDR3 runs to 19 residues. From germline, CDR1 is MRHNA and CDR2 SNTAGT. The CDR3 reads CASSDSEVFPSSGANVLTF. For the CDR3, the DNA is TGTGCCAGCAGTGACTCTGAAGTATTTCCCAGCTCTGGGGCCAACGTCCTGACTTTC.

This clonotype was seen many times. The J gene is TRBJ2-7, the V gene TRBV30; D gene ambiguous. Trimming removed 0 bases at V and 2 bases at J, with 11 bases between. There are 14 residues in the CDR3. Germline V gives CDR1 GTSNPN, CDR2 SVGIG (reference sequence). CDR3 in DNA: TGTGCCTGGAGTGTACGGCAGGTGACCTACGAGCAGTACTTC. This encodes CAWSVRQVTYEQYF.

At least ten counts were recorded for this clonotype. The V call is TRBV7-8, the J call TRBJ1-5, with 7 nucleotides matching TRBD1. The CDR3 runs 17 residues. The germline gives CDR1 SGHVS, CDR2 FQNEAQ. Trimming cost V 0 bases and J 6 bases; bases outside gene matches: 11. The CDR3 DNA follows: TGTGCCAGCAGCTTAGCGAGGGTAGGGGGCGCAACTCAGCCCCAGCATTTT. As protein: CASSLARVGGATQPQHF.

This clonotype was detected many times. The chain uses TRBV20-1 and TRBJ2-5, with 11 nucleotides matching TRBD2. CDR1 and CDR2 (germline): DFQATT, SNEGSKA (reference sequence). V lost 5 bases to trimming and J lost 5 bases; unmatched junction nucleotides: 10. CDR3 length: 15 residues. CDR3: CSAPPALAGEETQYF. Here the CDR3 DNA reads TGCAGTGCTCCCCCCGCACTAGCGGGAGAGGAGACCCAGTACTTC.

This clonotype appeared many times. The CDR3 spells CASSVTSKETQYF. The DNA for the CDR3 is TGTGCCAGCAGTGTAACTAGCAAAGAGACCCAGTACTTC. The chain has TRBV2 and TRBJ2-5; the D gene is possibly TRBD2 (6 bases). V was cut by 4 bases and J by 3 bases, with 9 bases left in between. Germline assignment: CDR1 SNHLY and CDR2 FYNNEI. This CDR3 region has 13 residues.

About this clonotype itself: Relative to the germline gene, one junction end is altered; a read error may explain this. The chain combines TRBV6-2 or TRBV6-3 with TRBJ1-5; maybe TRBD1 (6 bases). From germline, CDR1 is MNHEY and CDR2 SVGEGT. The CDR3 contains 13 residues. The CDR3 sequence: CATSKGGNQPQHF. The DNA for the CDR3 is TGTGCCACCTCAAAAGGGGGTAATCAGCCCCAGCATTTC.